This TCR beta chain was recorded in a study of cytomegalovirus exposure and HLA in healthy donors. Regarding this clone: Its antigen is as yet unknown.

The CDR3 length is 16 residues. The ends lost 0 bases at V and 4 bases at J; junction bases unmatched: 5. Germline loops: CDR1 GTSNPN, CDR2 SVGIG (reference sequence). Both 60 Vbeta primers and 13 Jbeta primers went into the PCR. Generated by immunoSEQ multiplex PCR, the TCRdb table keeps only in-frame clones and is missing some. The data contain about 140,000 clones, about 80% of them singletons. Study-level points and caveats: There were several of the most significant clusters that appeared linked to common viral pathogens in a later analysis. Later on, an analysis tied 15,000 to 20,000 TCR beta sequences to HLA alleles at 0.05 false discovery rate. It was in a later analysis that TCR association rates were seen to vary by HLA locus, highest for DRB1 and lowest for HLA-C.

This clonotype was obtained from a woman aged 25 to 39 in good health and CMV-seronegative. This sequence joins TRBV30 and TRBJ2-3; TRBD1 agrees at 12 bases. What was sequenced was PBMCs. This CDR3 reads CAWSVGTGGNSDTQYF. CDR3 nucleotide sequence: TGTGCCTGGAGTGTAGGGACAGGGGGCAATTCAGATACGCAGTATTTT. Combining the CDR3 with reference TRBV30 and TRBJ2-3 gives the whole variable domain SQTIHQWPATLVQPVGSPLSLECTVEGTSNPNLYWYRQAAGRGLQLLFYSVGIGQISSEVPQNLSASRPQDRQFILSSKKLLLSDSGFYLCAWSVGTGGNSDTQYFGPGTRLTVL.